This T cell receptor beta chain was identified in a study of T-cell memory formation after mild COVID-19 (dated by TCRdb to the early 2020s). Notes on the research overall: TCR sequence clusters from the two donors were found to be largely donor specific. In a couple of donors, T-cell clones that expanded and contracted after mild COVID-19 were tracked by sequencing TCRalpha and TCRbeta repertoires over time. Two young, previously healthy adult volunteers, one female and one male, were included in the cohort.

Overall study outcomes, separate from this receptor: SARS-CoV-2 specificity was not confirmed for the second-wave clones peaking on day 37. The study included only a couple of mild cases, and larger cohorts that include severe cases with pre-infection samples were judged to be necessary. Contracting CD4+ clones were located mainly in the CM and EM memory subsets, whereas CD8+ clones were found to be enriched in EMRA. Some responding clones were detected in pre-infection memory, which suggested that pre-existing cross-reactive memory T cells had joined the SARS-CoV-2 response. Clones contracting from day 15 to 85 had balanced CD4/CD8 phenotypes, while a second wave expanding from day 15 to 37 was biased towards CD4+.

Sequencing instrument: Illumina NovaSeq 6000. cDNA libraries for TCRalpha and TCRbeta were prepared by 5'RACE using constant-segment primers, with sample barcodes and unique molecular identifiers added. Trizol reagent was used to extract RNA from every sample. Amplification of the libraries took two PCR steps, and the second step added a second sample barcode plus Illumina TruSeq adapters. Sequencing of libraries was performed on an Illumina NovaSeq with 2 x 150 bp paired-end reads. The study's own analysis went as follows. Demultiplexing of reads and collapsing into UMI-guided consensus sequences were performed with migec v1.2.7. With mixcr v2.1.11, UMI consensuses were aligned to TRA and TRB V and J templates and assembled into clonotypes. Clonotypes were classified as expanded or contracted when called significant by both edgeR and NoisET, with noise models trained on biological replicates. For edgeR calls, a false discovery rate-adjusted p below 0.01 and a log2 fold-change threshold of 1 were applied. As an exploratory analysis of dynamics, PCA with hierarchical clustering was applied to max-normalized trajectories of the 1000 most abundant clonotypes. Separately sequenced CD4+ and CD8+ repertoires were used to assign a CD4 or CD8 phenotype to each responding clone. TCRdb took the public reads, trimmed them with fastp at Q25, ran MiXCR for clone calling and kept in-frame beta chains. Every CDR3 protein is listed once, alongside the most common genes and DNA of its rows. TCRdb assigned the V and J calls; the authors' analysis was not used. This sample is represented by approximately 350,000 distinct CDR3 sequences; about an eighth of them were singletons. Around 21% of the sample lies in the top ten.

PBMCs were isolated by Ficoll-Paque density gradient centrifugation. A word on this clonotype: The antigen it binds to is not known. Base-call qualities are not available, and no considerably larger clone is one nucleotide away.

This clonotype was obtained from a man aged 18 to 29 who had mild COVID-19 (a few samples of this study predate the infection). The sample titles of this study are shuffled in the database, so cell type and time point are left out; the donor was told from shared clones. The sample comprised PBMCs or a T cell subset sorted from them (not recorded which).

The DNA reads as follows: TGTGCCAGCAGTTACTCGTCCAGGGGGCTTGTAGATACGCAGTATTTT. It is translated as CASSYSSRGLVDTQYF. The rearranged segments are TRBV6-5 and TRBJ2-3, and 8 junctional nucleotides match TRBD1. Its CDR3 holds 16 amino acids, cysteine through phenylalanine. Just CDR3 DNA is preserved here, 48 bases in frame from base 1. The germline V gene gives CDR1 as MNHEY and CDR2 as SVGAGI. Trimming leaves V shorter by 0 bases and J shorter by 5 bases, with the junction holding 7 bases beyond the gene matches.